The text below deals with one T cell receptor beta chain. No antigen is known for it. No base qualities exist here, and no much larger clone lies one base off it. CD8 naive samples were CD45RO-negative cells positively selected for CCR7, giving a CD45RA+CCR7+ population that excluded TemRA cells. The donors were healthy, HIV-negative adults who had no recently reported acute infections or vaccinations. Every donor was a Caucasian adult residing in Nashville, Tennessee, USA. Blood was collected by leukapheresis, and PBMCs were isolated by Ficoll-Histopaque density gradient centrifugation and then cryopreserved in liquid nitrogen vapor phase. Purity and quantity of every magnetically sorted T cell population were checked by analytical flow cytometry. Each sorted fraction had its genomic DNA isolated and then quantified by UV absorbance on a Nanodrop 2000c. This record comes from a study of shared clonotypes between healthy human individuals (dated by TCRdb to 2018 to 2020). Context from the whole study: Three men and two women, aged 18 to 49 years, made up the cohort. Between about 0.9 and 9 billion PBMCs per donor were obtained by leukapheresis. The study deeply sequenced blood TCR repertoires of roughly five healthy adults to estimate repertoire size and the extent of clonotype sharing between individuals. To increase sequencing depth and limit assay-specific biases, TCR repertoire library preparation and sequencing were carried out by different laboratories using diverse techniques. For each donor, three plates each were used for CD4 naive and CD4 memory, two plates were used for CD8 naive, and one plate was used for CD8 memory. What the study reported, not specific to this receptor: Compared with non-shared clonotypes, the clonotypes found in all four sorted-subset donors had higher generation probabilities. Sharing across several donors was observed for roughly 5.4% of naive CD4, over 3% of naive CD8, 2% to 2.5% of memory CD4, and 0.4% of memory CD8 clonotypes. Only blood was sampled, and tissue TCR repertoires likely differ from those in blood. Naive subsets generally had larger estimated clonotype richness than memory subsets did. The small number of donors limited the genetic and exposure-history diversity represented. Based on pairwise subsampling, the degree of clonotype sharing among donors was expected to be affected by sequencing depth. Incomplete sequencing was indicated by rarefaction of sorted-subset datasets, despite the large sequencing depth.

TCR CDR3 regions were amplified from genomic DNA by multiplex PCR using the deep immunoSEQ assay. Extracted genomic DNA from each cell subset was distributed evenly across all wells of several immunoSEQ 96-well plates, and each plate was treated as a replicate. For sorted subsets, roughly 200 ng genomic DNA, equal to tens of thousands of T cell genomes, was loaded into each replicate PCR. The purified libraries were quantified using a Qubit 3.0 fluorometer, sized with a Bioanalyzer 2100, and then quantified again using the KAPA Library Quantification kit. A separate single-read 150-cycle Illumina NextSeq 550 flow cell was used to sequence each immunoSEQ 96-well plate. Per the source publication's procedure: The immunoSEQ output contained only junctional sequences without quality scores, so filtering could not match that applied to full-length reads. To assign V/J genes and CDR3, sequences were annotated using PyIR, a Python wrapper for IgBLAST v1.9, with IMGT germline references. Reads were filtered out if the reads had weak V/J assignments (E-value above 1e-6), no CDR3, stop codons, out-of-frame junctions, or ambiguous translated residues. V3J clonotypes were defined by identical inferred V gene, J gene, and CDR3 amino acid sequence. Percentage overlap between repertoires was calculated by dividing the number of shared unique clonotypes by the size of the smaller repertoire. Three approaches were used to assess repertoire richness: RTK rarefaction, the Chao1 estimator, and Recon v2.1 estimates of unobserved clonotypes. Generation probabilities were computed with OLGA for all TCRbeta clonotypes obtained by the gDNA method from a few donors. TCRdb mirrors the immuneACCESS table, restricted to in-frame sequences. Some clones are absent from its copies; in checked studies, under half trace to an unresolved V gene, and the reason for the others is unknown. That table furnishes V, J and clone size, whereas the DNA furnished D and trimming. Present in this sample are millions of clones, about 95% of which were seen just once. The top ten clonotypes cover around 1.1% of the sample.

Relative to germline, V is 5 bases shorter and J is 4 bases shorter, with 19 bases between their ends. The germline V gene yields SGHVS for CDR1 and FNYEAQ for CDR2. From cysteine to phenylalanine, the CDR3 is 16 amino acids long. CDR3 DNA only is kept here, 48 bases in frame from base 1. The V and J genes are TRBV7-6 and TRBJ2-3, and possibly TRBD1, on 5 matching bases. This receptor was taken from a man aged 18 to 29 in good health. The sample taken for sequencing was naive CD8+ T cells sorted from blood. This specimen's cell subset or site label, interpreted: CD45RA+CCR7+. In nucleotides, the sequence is TGTGCCAGCAGCCTAGGGGTACACCAGGGCCCAGATACGCAGTATTTT. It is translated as CASSLGVHQGPDTQYF.